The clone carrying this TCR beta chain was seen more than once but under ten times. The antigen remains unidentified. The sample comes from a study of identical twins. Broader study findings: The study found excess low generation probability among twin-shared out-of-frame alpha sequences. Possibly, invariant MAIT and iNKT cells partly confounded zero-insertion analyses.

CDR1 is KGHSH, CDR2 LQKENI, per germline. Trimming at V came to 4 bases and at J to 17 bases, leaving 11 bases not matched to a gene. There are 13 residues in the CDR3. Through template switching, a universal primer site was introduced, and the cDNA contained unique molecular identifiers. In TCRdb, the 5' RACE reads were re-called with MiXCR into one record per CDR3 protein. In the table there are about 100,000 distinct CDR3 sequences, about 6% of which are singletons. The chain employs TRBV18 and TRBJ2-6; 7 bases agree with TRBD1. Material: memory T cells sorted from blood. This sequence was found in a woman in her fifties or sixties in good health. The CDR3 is CASSLRQGTMMTF. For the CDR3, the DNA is TGTGCCAGCTCACTGAGACAGGGAACAATGATGACTTTC.